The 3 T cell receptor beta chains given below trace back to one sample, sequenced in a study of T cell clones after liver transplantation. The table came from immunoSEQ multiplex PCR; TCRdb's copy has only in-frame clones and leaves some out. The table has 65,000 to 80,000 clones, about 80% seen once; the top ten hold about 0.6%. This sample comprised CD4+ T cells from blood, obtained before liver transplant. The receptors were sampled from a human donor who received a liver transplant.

The CDR3: CASSVSFRTSGRYNEQFF. The CDR3 region has the DNA TGCGCCAGCAGCGTGAGCTTCAGGACTAGCGGGAGATACAATGAGCAGTTCTTC. The chain has TRBV5-1 and TRBJ2-1; 13 nucleotides agree with TRBD2. Germline V lookup: CDR1 SGHRS, CDR2 YFSETQ. This CDR3 spans 18 amino acids. Trimming took 4 bases from V and 4 from J; bases not matched to a gene: 11.

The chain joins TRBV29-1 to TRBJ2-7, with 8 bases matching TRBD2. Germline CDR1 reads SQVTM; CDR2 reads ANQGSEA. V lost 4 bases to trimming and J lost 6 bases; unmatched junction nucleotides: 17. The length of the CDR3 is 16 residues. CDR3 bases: TGCAGCGTTGGGAGGGTAGGGCGGGAGGAGGCGGGCGAGCAGTACTTC. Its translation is CSVGRVGREEAGEQYF.

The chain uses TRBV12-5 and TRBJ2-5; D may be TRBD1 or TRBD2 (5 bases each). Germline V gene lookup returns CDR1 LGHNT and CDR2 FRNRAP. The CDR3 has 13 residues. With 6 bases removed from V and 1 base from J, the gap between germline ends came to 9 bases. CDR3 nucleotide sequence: TGTGCTAGTGGGACCGGGACCCAAGAGACCCAGTACTTC. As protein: CASGTGTQETQYF.